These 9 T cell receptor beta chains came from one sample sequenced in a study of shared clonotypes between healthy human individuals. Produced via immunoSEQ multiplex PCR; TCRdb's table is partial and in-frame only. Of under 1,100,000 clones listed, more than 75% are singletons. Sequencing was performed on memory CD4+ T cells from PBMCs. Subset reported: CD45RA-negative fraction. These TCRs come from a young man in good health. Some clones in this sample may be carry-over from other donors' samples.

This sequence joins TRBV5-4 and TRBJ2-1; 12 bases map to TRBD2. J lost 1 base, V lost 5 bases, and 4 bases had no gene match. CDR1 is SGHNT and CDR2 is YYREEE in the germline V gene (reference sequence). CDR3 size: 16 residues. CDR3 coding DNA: TGTGCCAGCAGTAAAACTAGCGGGAGGTCCTACAATGAGCAGTTCTTC. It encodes CASSKTSGRSYNEQFF. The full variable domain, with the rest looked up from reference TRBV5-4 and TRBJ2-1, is ETGVTQSPTHLIKTRGQQVTLRCSSQSGHNTVSWYQQALGQGPQFIFQYYREEENGRGNFPPRFSGLQFPNYSSELNVNALELDDSALYLCASSKTSGRSYNEQFFGPGTRLTVL.

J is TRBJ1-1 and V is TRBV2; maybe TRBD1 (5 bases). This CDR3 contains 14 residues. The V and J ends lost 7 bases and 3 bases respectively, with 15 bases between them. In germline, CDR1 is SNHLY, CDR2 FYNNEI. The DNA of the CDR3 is TGTGCCAGCACTTTTATGGGGACGGACACTGAAGCTTTCTTT. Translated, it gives CASTFMGTDTEAFF.

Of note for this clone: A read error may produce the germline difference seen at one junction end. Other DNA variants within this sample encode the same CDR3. For the CDR3, the DNA is TGCGCCAGCAGTGAAGCGGGAGGGGCTTGGAGCAATCAGCCCCAGCATTTT. Amino acid sequence: CASSEAGGAWSNQPQHF. The chain is built from TRBV6-1 and TRBJ1-5; D possibly corresponds to TRBD1 (5 bases). Germline CDR1 is MNHNS and CDR2 is SASEGT. The CDR3 sequence is 17 residues long.

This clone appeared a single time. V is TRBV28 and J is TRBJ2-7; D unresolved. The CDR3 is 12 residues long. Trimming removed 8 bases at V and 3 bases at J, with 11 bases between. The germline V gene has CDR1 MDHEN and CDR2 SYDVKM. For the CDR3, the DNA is TGTGCCAGCCAATCTCGCGGCTACGAGCAGTACTTC. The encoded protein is CASQSRGYEQYF.

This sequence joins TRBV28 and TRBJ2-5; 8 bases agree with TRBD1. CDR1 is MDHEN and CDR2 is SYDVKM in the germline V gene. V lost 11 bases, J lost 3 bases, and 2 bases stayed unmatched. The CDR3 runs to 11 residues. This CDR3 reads CAATGEETQYF. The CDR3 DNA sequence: TGTGCCGCGACAGGGGAAGAGACCCAGTACTTC.

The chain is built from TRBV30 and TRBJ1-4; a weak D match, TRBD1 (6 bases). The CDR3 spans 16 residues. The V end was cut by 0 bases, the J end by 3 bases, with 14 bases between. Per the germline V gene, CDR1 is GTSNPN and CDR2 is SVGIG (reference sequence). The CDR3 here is CAWSVPLGAANEKLFF. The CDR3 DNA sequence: TGTGCCTGGAGTGTCCCTCTGGGGGCAGCTAATGAAAAACTGTTTTTT.

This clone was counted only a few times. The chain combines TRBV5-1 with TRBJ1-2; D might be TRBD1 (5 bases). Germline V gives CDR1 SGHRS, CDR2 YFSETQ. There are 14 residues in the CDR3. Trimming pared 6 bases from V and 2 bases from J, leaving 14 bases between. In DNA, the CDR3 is TGCGCCAGCACCTACTTCGCAGGGAACTATGGCTACACCTTC. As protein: CASTYFAGNYGYTF.

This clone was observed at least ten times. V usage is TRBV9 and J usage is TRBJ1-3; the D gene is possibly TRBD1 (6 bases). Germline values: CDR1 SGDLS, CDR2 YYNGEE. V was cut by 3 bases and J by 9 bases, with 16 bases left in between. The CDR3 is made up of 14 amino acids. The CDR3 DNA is TGTGCCAGCAGCGAGGGGACCAGGACAGCCACCATATATTTT. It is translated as CASSEGTRTATIYF.

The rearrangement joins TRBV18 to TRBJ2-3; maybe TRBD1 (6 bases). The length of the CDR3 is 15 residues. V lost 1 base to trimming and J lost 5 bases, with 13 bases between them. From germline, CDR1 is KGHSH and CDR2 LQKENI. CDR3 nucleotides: TGTGCCAGCTCACCACTTCCGACAGGTGTAGATACGCAGTATTTT. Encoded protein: CASSPLPTGVDTQYF.